These 7 T cell receptor beta chains originate from one sample sequenced in a study of blood T cell repertoires in COVID-19. Clones were sequenced by immunoSEQ multiplex PCR, and TCRdb holds only the in-frame ones, with some missing. The table has about 36,000 clones, about three quarters seen once. The sample was peripheral blood. The origin of the receptors is a man aged 70 or older with COVID-19, enrolled during active disease.

The chain joins TRBV19 to TRBJ2-1; D possibly corresponds to TRBD1 (6 bases). CDR3 length: 15 residues. V dropped 2 bases and J dropped 5 bases, with 13 bases sitting between them. Germline V CDR1 and CDR2: LNHDA, SQIVND (reference sequence). The CDR3 is CASSISGTTNNEQFF. Here the CDR3 DNA reads TGTGCCAGTAGTATATCCGGGACAACAAACAATGAGCAGTTCTTC.

V usage is TRBV27 and J usage is TRBJ1-1; 8 bases line up with TRBD1. This CDR3 comprises 17 residues. Germline V gives CDR1 MNHEY, CDR2 SMNVEV (reference sequence). Losses at the gene ends were 6 bases for V and 0 bases for J; bases not matched to a gene: 12. CDR3 in DNA: TGTGCCAGCAGCCCGGGACAGGCGGCCCTGATGAACACTGAAGCTTTCTTT. Translation: CASSPGQAALMNTEAFF.

The chain has TRBV28 and TRBJ2-6, with 8 bases identical to TRBD1. CDR1 MDHEN and CDR2 SYDVKM come from the germline V gene. This CDR3 comprises 15 residues. The V and J ends lost 5 bases and 5 bases, in that order; junction bases with no gene match: 5. CDR3 bases: TGTGCCAGCAGTCGCAGGACAGGGAGGGCCAACGTCCTGACTTTC. Its translation is CASSRRTGRANVLTF.

V gene TRBV7-9 combines with J gene TRBJ1-5, with D possibly matching TRBD1 (6 bases). Germline lookup yields CDR1 SEHNR and CDR2 FQNEAQ (reference sequence). V dropped 5 bases and J dropped 3 bases, with 14 bases sitting between them. The CDR3 totals 15 residues. The CDR3 reads CASSPGASVNQPQHF. The CDR3 nucleotides read TGTGCCAGCAGCCCAGGGGCTTCCGTCAATCAGCCCCAGCATTTT. Together with reference TRBV7-9 and TRBJ1-5, the CDR3 gives the full variable domain: DTGVSQNPRHKITKRGQNVTFRCDPISEHNRLYWYRQTLGQGPEFLTYFQNEAQLEKSRLLSDRFSAERPKGSFSTLEIQRTEQGDSAMYLCASSPGASVNQPQHFGDGTRLSIL.

V gene TRBV18 combines with J gene TRBJ2-3; a possible D gene is TRBD1 (6 bases). Germline-derived CDR1 and CDR2 are KGHSH and LQKENI. The CDR3 covers 16 residues. V dropped 0 bases and J dropped 3 bases, with 13 bases sitting between them. CDR3 coding DNA: TGTGCCAGCTCACCACCGACGGCAGGGGCAACAGATACGCAGTATTTT. It encodes CASSPPTAGATDTQYF. Full variable domain (missing parts from reference TRBV18 and TRBJ2-3): NAGVMQNPRHLVRRRGQEARLRCSPMKGHSHVYWYRQLPEEGLKFMVYLQKENIIDESGMPKERFSAEFPKEGPSILRIQQVVRGDSAAYFCASSPPTAGATDTQYFGPGTRLTVL.

The chain is built from TRBV24-1 and TRBJ1-5; D is uncertain. Trimming shortened V by 3 bases and J by 6 bases, and 11 bases separated the two germline ends. The germline CDR1 and CDR2 sequences are KGHDR and SFDVKD. This CDR3 comprises 14 residues. CDR3 loop: CATSDLSSIQPQHF. CDR3 DNA sequence: TGTGCCACCAGTGATCTTTCCTCTATTCAGCCCCAGCATTTT.

There are a few counts of this clone. The J gene is TRBJ2-7, the V gene TRBV23-1; the D gene is possibly TRBD2 (7 bases). TRBV23-1 is treated as an ORF (open reading frame) with a function not yet certain. This CDR3 spans 15 amino acids. V was cut by 3 bases and J by 2 bases, with 14 bases left in between. For the CDR3, the DNA is TGCGCCAGCAGTCACCCCCCGGGGGGCACCTACGAGCAGTACTTC. This sequence encodes CASSHPPGGTYEQYF.